This TCR beta chain is drawn from a study of T cells in Graves' hyperthyroidism and ophthalmopathy. Study results and caveats: Most clonotypes expanded in thyroid above 0.001 were likewise present in blood. Ophthalmopathy was told apart from stable hyperthyroidism by a 13 V-J model.

PBMCs were obtained from 10 ml fresh peripheral blood. The TCR beta CDR3 regions underwent amplification using RNA transcripts as the source. The study used the HTBI primer set for a first-round RT-PCR of the TCR CDR3. Via MiXCR, TCRdb re-called the multiplex PCR reads, giving one row per CDR3 protein. The sample holds approximately 420,000 distinct CDR3 sequences; under 15% are singletons and the top ten take 32%. The junction had 9 bases not matched to a gene; V was cut back by 7 bases and J by 2 bases. This CDR3 spans 15 amino acids. The germline CDR1 and CDR2 sequences are SNHLY and FYNNEI. Many counts were recorded for this clonotype. Its antigen is still unknown.

The sequenced sample was blood. The rearrangement links TRBV2 to TRBJ2-3; 7 nucleotides align to TRBD2. The clonotype comes from a woman aged 25-40 years with Graves' hyperthyroidism. The CDR3 reads CASILPSGPTDTQYF. In DNA form, the CDR3 reads TGTGCCAGCATTCTGCCTAGCGGTCCCACAGATACGCAGTATTTT.